The sequence of this TCR beta chain was determined in a study of cytotoxic CD8 clonotypes in ibrutinib-treated CLL. At the level of the study: Results showed about 25 partial and 2 complete responses; following median 68 months, around 15 remained remitted, about 12 advanced. Study-level points and caveats: Clonality rose at ibrutinib response, held steady in sustained remission, and fell toward baseline at progression. Pretreatment clonality was elevated relative to age-matched healthy donors and paralleled circulating CD8+ T-cell counts. Private clonotypes, not public ones, expanded at ibrutinib response.

With regard to this clone: Its target is unknown.

Repertoires were generated with immunoSEQ multiplex PCR, while TCRdb's copy carries only in-frame clones and drops some. The sample has roughly 220,000 clones, approximately 79% seen once; the top ten hold approximately 10%. There are 16 residues in the CDR3. Germline CDR1 and CDR2: SGHNT and YENEEA. V was pared by 4 bases and J by 0 bases, with 14 bases between. This receptor was identified in a human donor with chronic lymphocytic leukemia. The V and J genes are TRBV11-3 and TRBJ2-3; maybe TRBD2 (6 bases). The source was PBMCs, collected after 12 months of ibrutinib treatment. The CDR3 loop is CASSWGSSGSTDTQYF. The CDR3 DNA reads TGTGCCAGCAGCTGGGGGAGTAGCGGCAGCACAGATACGCAGTATTTT.